The clone carrying this TCR beta chain was seen once. What it binds is unknown. This sample is drawn from a study of T cell responses to AZD1222 COVID-19 vaccine. General study results and limits: Females outnumbered males among donors, who were mostly white British; clonal diversity was possibly underestimated. Sampling that yielded the repertoires occurred only after the peak T cell response. AZD1222 recipients seropositive at baseline numbered only five to seven.

Assay used: immunoSEQ multiplex PCR; TCRdb lists only in-frame clones, some missing. The sample holds more than 60,000 clones, 83% seen once. The CDR3 is 16 amino acids. Looked up from germline, CDR1 is SGHTA and CDR2 is FQGNSA. Trimming cost V 5 bases and J 7 bases; bases outside gene matches: 9. The starting material was peripheral blood, obtained 28 days after the second AZD1222 dose. The source is an adult who received the AZD1222 COVID-19 vaccine. This chain joins TRBV7-2 and TRBJ2-2, with 11 bases identical to TRBD2. CDR3 protein: CASSRPGTSGSGELFF. CDR3 DNA sequence: TGTGCCAGCAGCCGTCCCGGGACTAGCGGAAGCGGGGAGCTGTTTTTT.